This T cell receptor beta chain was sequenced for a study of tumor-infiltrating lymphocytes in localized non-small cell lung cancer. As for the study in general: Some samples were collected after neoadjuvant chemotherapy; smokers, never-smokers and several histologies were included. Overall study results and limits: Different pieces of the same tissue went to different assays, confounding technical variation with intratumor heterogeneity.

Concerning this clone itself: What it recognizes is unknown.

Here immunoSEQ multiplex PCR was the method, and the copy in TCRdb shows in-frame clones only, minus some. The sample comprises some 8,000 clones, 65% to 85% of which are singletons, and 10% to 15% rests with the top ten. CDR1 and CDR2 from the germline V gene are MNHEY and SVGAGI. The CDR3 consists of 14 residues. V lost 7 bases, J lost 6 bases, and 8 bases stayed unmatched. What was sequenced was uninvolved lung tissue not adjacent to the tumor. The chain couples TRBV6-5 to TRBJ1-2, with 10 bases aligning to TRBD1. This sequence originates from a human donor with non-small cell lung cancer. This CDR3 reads CASTQGQGTHGYTF. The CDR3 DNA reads TGTGCCAGCACCCAGGGACAGGGGACCCATGGCTACACCTTC.